This T cell receptor beta chain was found in a study of cytomegalovirus exposure and HLA in healthy donors. The primer mix had 60 Vbeta and 13 Jbeta primers. Assay used: immunoSEQ multiplex PCR; TCRdb lists only in-frame clones, some missing. The sample yields approximately 76,000 clones, roughly 85% seen once. Study-wide results and limits: The classifier reportedly diagnosed cytomegalovirus status with high sensitivity and specificity.

Regarding this clone: The target antigen is unknown. The same CDR3 is also encoded by other DNA sequences in this sample.

This CDR3 is built from 14 residues. Per germline, CDR1 MDHEN and CDR2 SYDVKM. The V end lost 2 bases, the J end lost 6 bases, and 11 bases lay between the germline ends. The TCR sequence derives from a young man in good health and CMV-seronegative. The chain links TRBV28 to TRBJ1-5; perhaps TRBD1 as D (5 bases). The sample comprised PBMCs. CDR3 DNA sequence: TGTGCCAGCAGTTTAGGGGGAGCGGGTCAGCCCCAGCATTTT. It codes for CASSLGGAGQPQHF.